This T cell receptor (beta chain) was captured by sequencing in a study of T cells in Graves' hyperthyroidism and ophthalmopathy. General observations from the study: Ophthalmopathy could be told apart from stable hyperthyroidism with a 13 V-J model.

The CDR3 is 12 residues long. V lost 5 bases to trimming and J lost 10 bases, with 9 bases between them. The table lists this clonotype with many counts. What it binds is not known. Authors of the study amplified TCR beta CDR3 regions from RNA transcripts. RT-PCR in the first round (using the HTBI primer set) targeted the TCR CDR3. MiXCR, applied by TCRdb to the multiplex PCR reads, yields one record per CDR3 protein. This table has approximately 320,000 distinct CDR3 sequences, roughly 17% appearing once. Using around 10 ml of fresh peripheral blood, PBMCs were prepared. The receptor was derived from a man aged 25-45 years with Graves' hyperthyroidism. The chain combines TRBV12-3 or TRBV12-4 with TRBJ1-6, with D unclear. Sequenced input: blood. The CDR3 here is CASSAGYSPLHF. In DNA form, the CDR3 reads TGTGCCAGCAGTGCGGGGTACTCACCCCTCCACTTT.